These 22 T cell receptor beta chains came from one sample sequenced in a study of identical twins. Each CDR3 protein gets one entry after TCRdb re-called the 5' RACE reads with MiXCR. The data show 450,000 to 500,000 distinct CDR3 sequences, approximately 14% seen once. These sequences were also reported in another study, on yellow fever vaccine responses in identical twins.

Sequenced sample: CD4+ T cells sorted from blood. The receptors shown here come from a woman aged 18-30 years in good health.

CDR3 DNA: TGTGCCAGCAGCTTGGCGTTTGGCCAGAAGAACACTGAAGCTTTCTTT. This translates into CASSLAFGQKNTEAFF. V and J are TRBV5-5 and TRBJ1-1; D not resolved. V was clipped by 0 bases and J by 1 base, with 13 bases between them. This CDR3 contains 16 residues. The germline CDR1 and CDR2 sequences are SGHKS and YYEKEE (reference sequence). Full variable domain (rest looked up from reference TRBV5-5 and TRBJ1-1): DAGVTQSPTHLIKTRGQQVTLRCSPISGHKSVSWYQQVLGQGPQFIFQYYEKEERGRGNFPDRFSARQFPNYSSELNVNALLLGDSALYLCASSLAFGQKNTEAFFGQGTRLTVV.

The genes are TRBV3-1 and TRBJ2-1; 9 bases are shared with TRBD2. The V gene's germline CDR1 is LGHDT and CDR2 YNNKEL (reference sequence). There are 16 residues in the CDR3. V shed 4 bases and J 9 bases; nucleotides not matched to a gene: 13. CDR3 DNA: TGTGCCAGCAGCCGCATCGGGACTAGCATTTCGGGTGAGCAGTTCTTC. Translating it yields CASSRIGTSISGEQFF.

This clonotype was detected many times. DNA of the CDR3: TGTGCCAGCAGTTACGCCCCTCGCGGACCAACCTACGAGCAGTACTTC. This translates into CASSYAPRGPTYEQYF. The chain combines TRBV6-2 or TRBV6-3 with TRBJ2-7; D is undetermined. V was clipped by 2 bases and J by 2 bases, with 16 bases between them. Germline assignment: CDR1 MNHEY and CDR2 SVGEGT. CDR3 length: 16 amino acids.

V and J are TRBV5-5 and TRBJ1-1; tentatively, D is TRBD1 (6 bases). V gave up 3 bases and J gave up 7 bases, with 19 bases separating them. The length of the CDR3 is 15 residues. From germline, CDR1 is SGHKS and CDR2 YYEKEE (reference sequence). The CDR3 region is CASSYGPRGRGEAFF. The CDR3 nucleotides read TGTGCCAGCAGCTACGGACCCAGGGGAAGGGGTGAAGCTTTCTTT.

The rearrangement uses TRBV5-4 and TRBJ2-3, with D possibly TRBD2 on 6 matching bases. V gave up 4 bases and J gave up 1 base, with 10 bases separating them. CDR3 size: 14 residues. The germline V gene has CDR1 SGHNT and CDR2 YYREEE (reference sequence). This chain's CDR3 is CASSVGTRTDTQYF. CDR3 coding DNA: TGTGCCAGCAGCGTCGGGACTCGCACAGATACGCAGTATTTT.

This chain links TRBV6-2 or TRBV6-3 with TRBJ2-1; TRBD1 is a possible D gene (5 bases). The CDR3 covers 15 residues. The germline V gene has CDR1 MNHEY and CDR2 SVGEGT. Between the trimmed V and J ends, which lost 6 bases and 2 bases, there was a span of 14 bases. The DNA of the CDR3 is TGTGCCAGCAGGGAGAGACAGTCTACCTACAATGAGCAGTTCTTC. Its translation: CASRERQSTYNEQFF.

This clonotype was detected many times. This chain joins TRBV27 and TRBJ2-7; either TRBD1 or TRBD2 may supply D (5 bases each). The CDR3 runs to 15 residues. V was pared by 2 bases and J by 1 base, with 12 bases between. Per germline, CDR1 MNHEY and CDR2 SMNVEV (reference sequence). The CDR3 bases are TGTGCCAGCAGTTTAAATAGGGACGGGTCCTACGAGCAGTACTTC. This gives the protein CASSLNRDGSYEQYF.

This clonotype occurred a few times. Here the CDR3 reads CASSLGRYLETQYF. The CDR3 DNA sequence: TGTGCCAGCAGCTTAGGACGCTACCTGGAGACCCAGTACTTC. The chain uses TRBV7-2 and TRBJ2-5; unclear D gene. This CDR3 region has 14 residues. The germline V and J ends were trimmed by 1 base and 5 bases, with 11 bases remaining between them. In germline, CDR1 is SGHTA, CDR2 FQGNSA.

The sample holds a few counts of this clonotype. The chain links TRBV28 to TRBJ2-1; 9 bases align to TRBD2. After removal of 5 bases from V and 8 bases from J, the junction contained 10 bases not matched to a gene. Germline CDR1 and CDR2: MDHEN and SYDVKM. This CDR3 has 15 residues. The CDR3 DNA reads TGTGCCAGCAGTCCTACGGGACTAGCCTCTCATGAGCAGTTCTTC. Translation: CASSPTGLASHEQFF.

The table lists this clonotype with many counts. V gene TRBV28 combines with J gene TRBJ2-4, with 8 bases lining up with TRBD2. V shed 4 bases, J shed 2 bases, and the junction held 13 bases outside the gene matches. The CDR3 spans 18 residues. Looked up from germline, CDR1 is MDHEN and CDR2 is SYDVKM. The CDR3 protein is CASSSTNRAGVPKNIQYF. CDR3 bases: TGTGCCAGCAGTTCCACCAACAGAGCGGGAGTACCCAAAAACATTCAGTACTTC.

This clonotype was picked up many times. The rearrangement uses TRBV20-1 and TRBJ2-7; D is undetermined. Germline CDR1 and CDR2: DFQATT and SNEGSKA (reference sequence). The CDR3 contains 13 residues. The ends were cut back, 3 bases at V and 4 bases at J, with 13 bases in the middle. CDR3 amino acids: CSASLTVNYEQYF. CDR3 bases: TGCAGTGCTAGTCTAACAGTGAATTACGAGCAGTACTTC.

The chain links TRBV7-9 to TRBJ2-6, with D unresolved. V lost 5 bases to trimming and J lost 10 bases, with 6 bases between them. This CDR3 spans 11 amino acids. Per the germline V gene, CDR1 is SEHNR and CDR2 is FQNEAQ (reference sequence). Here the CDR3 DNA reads TGTGCCAGCAGCCCGGCGAACGTCCTGACTTTC. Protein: CASSPANVLTF.

CDR3 nucleotide sequence: TGTGCCAGTAGCAACCATAGGCTACAACTGGGACTAGCTGATTCCTACGAGCAGTACTTC. Its translation: CASSNHRLQLGLADSYEQYF. The rearrangement uses TRBV19 and TRBJ2-7; TRBD2 agrees at 9 bases. V was pared by 6 bases and J by 1 base, with 22 bases of the junction left unmatched. This CDR3 has 20 amino acids. CDR1 and CDR2 from the germline V gene are LNHDA and SQIVND (reference sequence).

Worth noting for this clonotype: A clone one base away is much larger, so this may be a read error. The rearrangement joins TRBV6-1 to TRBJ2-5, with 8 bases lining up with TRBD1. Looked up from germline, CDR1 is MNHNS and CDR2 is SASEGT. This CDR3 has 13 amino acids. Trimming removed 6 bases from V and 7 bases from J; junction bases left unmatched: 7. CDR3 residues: CASSRDRGGTQYF. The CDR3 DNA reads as TGTGCCAGCAGCCGTGACAGGGGAGGGACCCAGTACTTC.

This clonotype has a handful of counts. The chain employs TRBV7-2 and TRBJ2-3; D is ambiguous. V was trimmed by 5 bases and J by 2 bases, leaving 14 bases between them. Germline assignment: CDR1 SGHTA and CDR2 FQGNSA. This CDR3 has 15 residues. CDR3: CASSPALVLTDTQYF. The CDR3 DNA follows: TGTGCCAGCAGCCCAGCCCTGGTCCTCACAGATACGCAGTATTTT.

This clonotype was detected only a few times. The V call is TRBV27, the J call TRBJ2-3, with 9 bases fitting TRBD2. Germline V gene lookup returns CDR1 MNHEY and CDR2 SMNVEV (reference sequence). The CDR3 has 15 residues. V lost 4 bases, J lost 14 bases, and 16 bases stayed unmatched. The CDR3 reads CASSYETSGSLSLYF. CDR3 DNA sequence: TGTGCCAGCAGTTATGAGACTAGCGGTTCTTTATCCCTGTATTTT.

The CDR3, as DNA: TGTGCCAGCAGCGTAATCAGCTATGGCTACACCTTC. Amino acid sequence: CASSVISYGYTF. V usage is TRBV9 and J usage is TRBJ1-2; D not resolved. Germline V gene lookup returns CDR1 SGDLS and CDR2 YYNGEE. This CDR3 region has 12 residues. The V end lost 1 base, the J end lost 4 bases, and 5 bases lay between the germline ends.

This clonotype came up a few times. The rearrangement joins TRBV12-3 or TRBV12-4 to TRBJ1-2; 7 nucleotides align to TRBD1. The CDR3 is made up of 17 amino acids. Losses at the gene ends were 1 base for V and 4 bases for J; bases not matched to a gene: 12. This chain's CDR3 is CASSLVAPTGKGYGYTF. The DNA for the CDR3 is TGTGCCAGCAGTTTAGTGGCCCCGACAGGGAAAGGCTATGGCTACACCTTC.

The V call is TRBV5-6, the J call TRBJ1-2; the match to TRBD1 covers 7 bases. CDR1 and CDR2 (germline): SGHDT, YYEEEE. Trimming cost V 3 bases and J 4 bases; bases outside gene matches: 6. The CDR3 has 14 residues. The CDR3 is CASSSGTEVYGYTF. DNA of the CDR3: TGTGCCAGCAGCTCCGGGACAGAAGTCTATGGCTACACCTTC. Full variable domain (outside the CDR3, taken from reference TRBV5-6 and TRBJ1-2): DAGVTQSPTHLIKTRGQQVTLRCSPKSGHDTVSWYQQALGQGPQFIFQYYEEEERQRGNFPDRFSGHQFPNYSSELNVNALLLGDSALYLCASSSGTEVYGYTFGSGTRLTVV.

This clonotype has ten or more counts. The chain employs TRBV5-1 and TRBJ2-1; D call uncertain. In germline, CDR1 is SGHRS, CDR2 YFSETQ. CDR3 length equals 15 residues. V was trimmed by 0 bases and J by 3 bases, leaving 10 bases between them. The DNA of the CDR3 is TGCGCCAGCAGCTTGGTTAGGCAGGTCTACAATGAGCAGTTCTTC. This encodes CASSLVRQVYNEQFF.

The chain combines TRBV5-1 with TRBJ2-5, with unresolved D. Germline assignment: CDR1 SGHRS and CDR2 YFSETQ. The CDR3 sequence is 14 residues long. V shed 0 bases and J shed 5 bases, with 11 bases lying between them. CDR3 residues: CASSLGSVRETQYF. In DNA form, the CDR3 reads TGCGCCAGCAGCTTGGGTTCGGTAAGGGAGACCCAGTACTTC.

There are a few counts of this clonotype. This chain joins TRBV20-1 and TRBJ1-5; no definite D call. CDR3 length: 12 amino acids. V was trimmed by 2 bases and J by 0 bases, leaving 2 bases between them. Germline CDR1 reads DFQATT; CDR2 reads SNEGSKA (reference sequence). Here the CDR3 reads CSARNSNQPQHF. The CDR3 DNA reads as TGCAGTGCTAGAAATAGCAATCAGCCCCAGCATTTT.